This T cell receptor beta chain was documented in a study of T cells in localized non-small cell lung cancer. Concerning this clone itself: Its antigen is undetermined.

Sequenced by immunoSEQ multiplex PCR; TCRdb stores in-frame clones only, minus some. The table lists 58,000 or so clones, almost 90% of them singletons. General observations from the study: T cell clonality was highest in uninvolved adjacent lung, above tumor. Adjacent lung had a median approximately 50 of the 100 largest tumor clones.

Germline V gene data show CDR1 as SGHDN and CDR2 as FVKESK. The CDR3 extends over 15 amino acids. V lost 0 bases to trimming and J lost 7 bases, with 12 bases between them. The V gene is TRBV14, the J gene TRBJ1-4; no definite D call. The material sequenced was peripheral blood, taken before any cancer treatment. The receptor comes from a woman between 40 and 69 years old with stage I lung adenocarcinoma. CDR3 bases: TGTGCCAGCAGCCAAGAAACTTCCGCTGTTGAAAAACTGTTTTTT. Translation gives CASSQETSAVEKLFF.